This T cell receptor beta chain was captured by sequencing in a study of T-cell reconstitution after alpha-beta-depleted transplantation in children (dated by TCRdb to about 2016). Background for the entire study: T-cell immune reconstitution after TCRalphabeta/CD19-depleted allogeneic hematopoietic cell transplantation in children was quantitatively tracked in the study by means of TCR repertoire profiling. The study at large found these results: In some patients, high TCRbeta diversity at day 60 was attributed to recipient T cells and intrathymic progenitors that had survived conditioning. The apparently early recovery of alphabetaT-cell counts about two months after transplant reportedly depended on only several hundred rapidly expanded clones that came from non-depleted graft cells. Hyperexpanded clone frequencies declined over subsequent months; after one year, T-cell counts and TCRbeta diversity were mostly attributed to newly produced T cells.

According to the study, the label for this sample's treatment or condition signals: allogeneic hematopoietic cell transplantation with graft depleted of TCRalphabeta T cells and CD19 B cells. The transplant recipients were children given TCRalphabeta/CD19-depleted allogeneic hematopoietic cell grafts. This clonotype appeared a few times. What antigen it recognizes has not been identified. No much larger clonotype is one base removed from it; base qualities were not supplied. The receptor library was made with PCR. Sequencing instrument: Illumina HiSeq 2500. TCR library preparation used molecular barcoding, with unique molecular identifiers applied to normalize quantification of the TCRbeta repertoire. TCRdb ran its own pipeline on the public reads, namely fastp trimming at Q25 and MiXCR clone calling, and kept in-frame beta chains. Each CDR3 protein appears once, grouped with its most common genes and DNA. The sample yields fewer than 1 million distinct CDR3 sequences; 16% were counted once. The top ten clones comprise roughly 5% of the sample.

Spanning cysteine to phenylalanine, the CDR3 consists of 17 amino acids. The sequence is cut down to CDR3 DNA, 51 bases in frame from base 1. Here V drops 5 bases and J drops 5 bases, and the junction holds 12 bases not matched to any gene. CDR1 and CDR2 were assigned from the germline V gene (reference sequence) as LGHDT and YNNKEL. This TCR was sampled from a male patient between 10 and 17 years old who had a stem cell transplant for acute lymphoblastic leukemia, so the T cells may come from the graft donor. Recombination connected TRBV3-1 to TRBJ2-2; TRBD1 agrees with 9 junctional bases. The sample was PBMCs, mostly from graft donor cells, taken 360 days after TCRalphabeta/CD19-depleted stem cell transplant. The CDR3 corresponds to CASSDLPGQGGTGELFF. The DNA is as follows: TGTGCCAGCAGCGACCTTCCGGGACAGGGAGGTACCGGGGAGCTGTTTTTT.